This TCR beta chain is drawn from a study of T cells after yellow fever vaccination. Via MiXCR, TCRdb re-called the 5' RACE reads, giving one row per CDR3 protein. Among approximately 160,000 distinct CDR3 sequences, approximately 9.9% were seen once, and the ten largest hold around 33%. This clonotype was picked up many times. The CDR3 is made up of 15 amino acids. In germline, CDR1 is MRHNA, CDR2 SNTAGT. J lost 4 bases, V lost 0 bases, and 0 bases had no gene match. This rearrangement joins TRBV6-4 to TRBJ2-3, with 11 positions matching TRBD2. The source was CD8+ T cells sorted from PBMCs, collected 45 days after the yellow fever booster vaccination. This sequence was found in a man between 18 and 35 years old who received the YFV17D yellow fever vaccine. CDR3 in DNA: TGTGCCAGCAGTGACTCTAGCGGGGGGGCAGATACGCAGTATTTT. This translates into CASSDSSGGADTQYF.